This T cell receptor (beta chain) is from a study of T cells in Graves' hyperthyroidism and ophthalmopathy. Hyperthyroidism of Graves' type that showed no ophthalmopathy progression within 18 months was stable. Newly diagnosed patients aged 18 to 65 had hyperthyroidism of under 2 months' duration. The CDR3 regions of TCR beta were amplified from RNA transcripts. The HTBI primer set drove a first-round RT-PCR of the TCR CDR3. TCRdb reprocessed the multiplex PCR reads via MiXCR and lists one record per CDR3 protein. The sample consists of tens of thousands of distinct CDR3 sequences, approximately 49% of them appearing once. Losses at the gene ends were 0 bases for V and 1 base for J; bases not matched to a gene: 3. Per germline, CDR1 DFQATT and CDR2 SNEGSKA (reference sequence). The CDR3 is made up of 16 amino acids. This clonotype was found once. As yet, its antigen is unknown. Study-level points and caveats: In validation, the model predicted ophthalmopathy. These predictions came a median roughly seven months before onset.

Input material: peripheral blood or thyroid tissue (not recorded which). The receptor's source is a woman between 50 and 59 years old with Graves' hyperthyroidism. The chain recombines TRBV20-1 with TRBJ2-7; TRBD2 matches at 13 bases. The DNA for the CDR3 is TGCAGTGCTAGAGATCTGACTAGCGGGAGGTCCTACGAGCAGTACTTC. Translating it yields CSARDLTSGRSYEQYF.